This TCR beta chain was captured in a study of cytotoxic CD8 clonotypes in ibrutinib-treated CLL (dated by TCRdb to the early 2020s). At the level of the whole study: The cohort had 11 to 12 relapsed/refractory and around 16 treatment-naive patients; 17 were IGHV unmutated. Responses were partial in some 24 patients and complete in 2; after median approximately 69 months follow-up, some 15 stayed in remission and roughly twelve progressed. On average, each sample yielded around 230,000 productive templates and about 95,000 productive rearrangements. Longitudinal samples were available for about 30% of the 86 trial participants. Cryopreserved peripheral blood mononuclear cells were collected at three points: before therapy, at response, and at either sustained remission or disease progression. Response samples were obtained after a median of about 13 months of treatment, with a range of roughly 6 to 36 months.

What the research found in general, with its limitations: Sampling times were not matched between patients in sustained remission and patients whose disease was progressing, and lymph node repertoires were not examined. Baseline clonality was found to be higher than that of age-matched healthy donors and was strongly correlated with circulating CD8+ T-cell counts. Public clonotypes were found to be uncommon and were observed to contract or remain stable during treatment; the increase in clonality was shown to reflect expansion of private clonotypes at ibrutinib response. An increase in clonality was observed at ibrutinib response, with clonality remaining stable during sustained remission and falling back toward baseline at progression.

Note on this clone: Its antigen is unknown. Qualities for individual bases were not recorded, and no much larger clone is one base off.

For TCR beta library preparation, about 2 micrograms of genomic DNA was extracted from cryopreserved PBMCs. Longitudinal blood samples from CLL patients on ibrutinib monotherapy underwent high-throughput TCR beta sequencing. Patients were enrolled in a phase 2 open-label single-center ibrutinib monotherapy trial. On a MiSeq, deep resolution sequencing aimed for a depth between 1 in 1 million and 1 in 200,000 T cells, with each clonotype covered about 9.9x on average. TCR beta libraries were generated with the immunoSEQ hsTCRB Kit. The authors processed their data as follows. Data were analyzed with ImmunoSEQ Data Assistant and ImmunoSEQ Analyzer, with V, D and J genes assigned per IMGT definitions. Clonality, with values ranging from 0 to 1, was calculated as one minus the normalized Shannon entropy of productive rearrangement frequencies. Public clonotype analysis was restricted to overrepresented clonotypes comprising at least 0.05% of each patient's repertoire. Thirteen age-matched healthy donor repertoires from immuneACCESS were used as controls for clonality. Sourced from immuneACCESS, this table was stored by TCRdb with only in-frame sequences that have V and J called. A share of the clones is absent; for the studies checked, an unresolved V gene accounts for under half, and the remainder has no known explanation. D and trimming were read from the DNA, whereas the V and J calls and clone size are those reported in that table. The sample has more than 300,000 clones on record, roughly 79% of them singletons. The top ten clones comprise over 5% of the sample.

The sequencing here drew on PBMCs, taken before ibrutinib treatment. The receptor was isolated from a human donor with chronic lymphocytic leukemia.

The DNA reads as follows: TGTGCCAGCAGCTTGGTAGGGTCAGGCACTGAAGCTTTCTTT. Its translation is CASSLVGSGTEAFF. This receptor chain uses TRBV5-5 and TRBJ1-1; the D gene lacks a confident call. Spanning cysteine to phenylalanine, the CDR3 consists of 14 amino acids. Only the CDR3 region is kept as DNA, spanning 42 bases read in frame from base 1. According to the germline V gene (reference sequence), CDR1 reads SGHKS and CDR2 reads YYEKEE. Trimming removed 0 bases from V and 4 bases from J, leaving 10 bases between the germline ends.